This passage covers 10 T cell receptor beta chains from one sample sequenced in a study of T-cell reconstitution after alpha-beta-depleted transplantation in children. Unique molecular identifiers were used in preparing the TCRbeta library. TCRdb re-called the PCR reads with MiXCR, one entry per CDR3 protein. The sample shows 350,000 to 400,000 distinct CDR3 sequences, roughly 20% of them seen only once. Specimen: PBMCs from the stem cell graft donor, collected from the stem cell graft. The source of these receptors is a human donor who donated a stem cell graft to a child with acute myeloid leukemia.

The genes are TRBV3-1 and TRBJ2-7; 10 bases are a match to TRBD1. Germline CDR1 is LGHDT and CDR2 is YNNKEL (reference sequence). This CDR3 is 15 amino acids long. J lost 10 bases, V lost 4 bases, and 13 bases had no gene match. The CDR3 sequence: CASSPGRQGALIQYF. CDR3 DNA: TGTGCCAGCAGCCCTGGACGACAGGGGGCGTTAATCCAGTACTTC.

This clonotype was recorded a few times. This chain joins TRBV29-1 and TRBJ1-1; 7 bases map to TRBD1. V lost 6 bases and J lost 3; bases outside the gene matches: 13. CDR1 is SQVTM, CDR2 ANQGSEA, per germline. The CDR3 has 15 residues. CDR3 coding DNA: TGCAGCGTAGTTCCGACAGGGCGTAGGGACACTGAAGCTTTCTTT. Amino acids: CSVVPTGRRDTEAFF.

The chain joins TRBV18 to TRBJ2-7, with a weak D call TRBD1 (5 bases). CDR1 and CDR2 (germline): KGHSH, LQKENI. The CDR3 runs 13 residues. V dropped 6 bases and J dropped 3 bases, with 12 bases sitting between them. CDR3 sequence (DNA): TGTGCCAGCTCGCCCGAACAGGACTACGAGCAGTACTTC. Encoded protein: CASSPEQDYEQYF.

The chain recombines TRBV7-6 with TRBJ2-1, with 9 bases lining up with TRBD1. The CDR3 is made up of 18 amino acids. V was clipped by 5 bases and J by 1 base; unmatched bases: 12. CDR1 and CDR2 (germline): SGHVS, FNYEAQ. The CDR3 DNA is TGTGCCAGCAGCATCCAACCGGGACAGGGATTTTCCTACAATGAGCAGTTCTTC. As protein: CASSIQPGQGFSYNEQFF.

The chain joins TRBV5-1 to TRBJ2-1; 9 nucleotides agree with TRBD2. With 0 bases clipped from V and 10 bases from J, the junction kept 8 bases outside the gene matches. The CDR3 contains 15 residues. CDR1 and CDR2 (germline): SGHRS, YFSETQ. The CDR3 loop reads CASSLAQAGGREQFF. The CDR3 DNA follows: TGCGCCAGCAGCTTGGCCCAAGCGGGAGGTAGAGAGCAGTTCTTC.

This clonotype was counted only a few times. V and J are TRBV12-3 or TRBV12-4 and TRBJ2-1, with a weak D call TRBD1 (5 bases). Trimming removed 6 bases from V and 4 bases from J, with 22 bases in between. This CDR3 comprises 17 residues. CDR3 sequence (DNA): TGTGCCAGCAGCCTTCCTGTAGGGGTGCGCAATTACAATGAGCAGTTCTTC. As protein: CASSLPVGVRNYNEQFF.

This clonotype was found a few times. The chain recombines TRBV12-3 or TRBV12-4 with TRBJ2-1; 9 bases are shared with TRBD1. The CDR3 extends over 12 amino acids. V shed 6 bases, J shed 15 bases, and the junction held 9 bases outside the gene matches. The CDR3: CASSRDRVRPFF. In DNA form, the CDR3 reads TGTGCCAGCAGCAGGGACAGGGTTCGTCCGTTCTTC.

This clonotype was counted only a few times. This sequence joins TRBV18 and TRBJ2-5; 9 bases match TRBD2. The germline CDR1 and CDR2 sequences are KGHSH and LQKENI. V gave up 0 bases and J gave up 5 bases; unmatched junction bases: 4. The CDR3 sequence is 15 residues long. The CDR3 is CASSPPSGRRETQYF. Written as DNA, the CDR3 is TGTGCCAGCTCACCACCCAGCGGGAGGAGGGAGACCCAGTACTTC.

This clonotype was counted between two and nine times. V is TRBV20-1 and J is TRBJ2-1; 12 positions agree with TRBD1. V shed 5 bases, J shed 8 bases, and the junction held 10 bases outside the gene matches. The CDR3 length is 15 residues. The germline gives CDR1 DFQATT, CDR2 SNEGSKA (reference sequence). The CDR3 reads CSALFRDRGQDEQFF. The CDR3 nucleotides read TGCAGTGCTCTATTCCGGGACAGGGGGCAGGATGAGCAGTTCTTC.

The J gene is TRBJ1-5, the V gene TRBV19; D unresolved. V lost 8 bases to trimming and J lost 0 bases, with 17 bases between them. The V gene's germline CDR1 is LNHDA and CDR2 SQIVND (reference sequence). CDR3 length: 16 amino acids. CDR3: CASQYLDGYSNQPQHF. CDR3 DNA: TGTGCCAGTCAATACTTGGACGGTTATAGCAATCAGCCCCAGCATTTT.